The 29 T cell receptor beta chains presented below share a single source sample, sequenced in a study of radiotherapy plus CTLA-4 blockade in lung cancer. Profiled with immunoSEQ multiplex PCR; TCRdb holds only in-frame clones, not every one. The sample contains fewer than 100,000 clones, about 80% of which appear only once. Sequencing was performed on peripheral blood, taken from a patient treated with radiotherapy plus ipilimumab. These receptors were collected from a human donor with non-small cell lung cancer who had stable disease on radiotherapy plus ipilimumab.

V is TRBV7-9 and J is TRBJ2-5; unclear D gene. The CDR3 is made up of 13 amino acids. The germline CDR1 and CDR2 sequences are SEHNR and FQNEAQ (reference sequence). V lost 8 bases, J lost 4 bases, and 14 bases lay in between. The CDR3 protein is CASLPEIGETQYF. CDR3 coding DNA: TGTGCCAGCCTTCCAGAAATCGGAGAGACCCAGTACTTC.

There are a few counts of this clone. This chain joins TRBV10-3 and TRBJ1-1, with a weak D call TRBD1 (6 bases). V dropped 3 bases and J dropped 6 bases, with 8 bases sitting between them. CDR3 length: 12 residues. Germline V gene lookup returns CDR1 ENHRY and CDR2 SYGVKD. The CDR3 protein is CAISEQGAEAFF. The CDR3 nucleotides are TGTGCCATCAGTGAACAGGGAGCTGAAGCTTTCTTT.

The chain has TRBV10-3 and TRBJ2-3, with D uncertain. The germline V and J ends were trimmed by 4 bases and 4 bases, with 3 bases remaining between them. Germline V gives CDR1 ENHRY, CDR2 SYGVKD. The CDR3 covers 11 residues. The CDR3, as DNA: TGTGCCATCAGTGTAGCAGATACGCAGTATTTT. Protein: CAISVADTQYF.

The chain combines TRBV7-9 with TRBJ2-7; D is undetermined. Germline values: CDR1 SEHNR, CDR2 FQNEAQ (reference sequence). The CDR3 has 13 amino acids. Trimming took 0 bases from V and 3 from J, leaving 6 bases between them. The CDR3 protein is CASSLASHYEQYF. DNA of the CDR3: TGTGCCAGCAGCTTAGCCTCCCACTACGAGCAGTACTTC.

V gene TRBV9 combines with J gene TRBJ1-1, with a possible D match to TRBD1 (5 bases). The CDR3 sequence is 13 residues long. Germline V CDR1 and CDR2: SGDLS, YYNGEE. Trimming shortened V by 2 bases and J by 1 base, and 6 bases separated the two germline ends. CDR3 bases: TGTGCCAGCAGCGTGGGGCCGAACACTGAAGCTTTCTTT. Residues: CASSVGPNTEAFF.

V and J are TRBV30 and TRBJ2-3; D unclear. From germline, CDR1 is GTSNPN and CDR2 SVGIG (reference sequence). The CDR3 covers 12 residues. V lost 2 bases, J lost 0 bases, and 3 bases lay in between. As DNA, the CDR3 is TGTGCCTGGAGTCGGAGCACAGATACGCAGTATTTT. Amino acid sequence: CAWSRSTDTQYF.

V is TRBV6-5 and J is TRBJ1-2, with D maybe TRBD1 (5 bases). The CDR3 has 13 residues. V lost 6 bases and J 3 bases, leaving 11 bases between the germline ends. CDR1 is MNHEY and CDR2 is SVGAGI in the germline V gene. This CDR3 reads CASSYGTHYGYTF. The CDR3 nucleotides are TGTGCCAGCAGCTACGGGACCCACTATGGCTACACCTTC.

V usage is TRBV7-2 and J usage is TRBJ1-4; no reliable D call. The CDR3 totals 15 residues. V lost 6 bases and J lost 5, with 16 bases in between. Germline-derived CDR1 and CDR2 are SGHTA and FQGNSA. Written as DNA, the CDR3 is TGTGCCAGCAGTCGTCGAGCCAGCCGAAATGAAAAACTGTTTTTT. Translated: CASSRRASRNEKLFF. Full variable domain (rest looked up from reference TRBV7-2 and TRBJ1-4): GAGVSQSPSNKVTEKGKDVELRCDPISGHTALYWYRQSLGQGLEFLIYFQGNSAPDKSGLPSDRFSAERTGGSVSTLTIQRTQQEDSAVYLCASSRRASRNEKLFFGSGTQLSVL.

The V gene is TRBV21-1, the J gene TRBJ2-5. TRBV21-1 is given as a pseudogene. The CDR3 has 11 residues. Here the CDR3 reads CASVPSETQYF. The CDR3 coding sequence is TGTGCCAGCGTACCATCGGAGACCCAGTACTTC.

J is TRBJ2-2 and V is TRBV6-1, with D maybe TRBD2 (6 bases). The CDR3 spans 16 residues. Germline lookup yields CDR1 MNHNS and CDR2 SASEGT. Trimming removed 4 bases at V and 1 base at J, with 13 bases between. The CDR3 DNA follows: TGTGCCAGCAGTGTTTTAGCGGAATTGAACACCGGGGAGCTGTTTTTT. Translated: CASSVLAELNTGELFF.

The chain employs TRBV5-1 and TRBJ2-1; no reliable D call. With 2 bases removed from V and 6 bases from J, the gap between germline ends came to 12 bases. Germline values: CDR1 SGHRS, CDR2 YFSETQ. This CDR3 spans 14 amino acids. The CDR3 sequence: CASSLIDLPNEQFF. Written as DNA, the CDR3 is TGCGCCAGCAGCTTAATCGACCTACCCAATGAGCAGTTCTTC.

This chain links TRBV10-3 with TRBJ1-1; perhaps TRBD1 as D (5 bases). The V gene lost 4 bases and the J gene lost 2 bases, with 11 bases spanning the gap. CDR1 and CDR2 from the germline V gene are ENHRY and SYGVKD. There are 14 residues in the CDR3. The CDR3 DNA sequence: TGTGCCATCAGTGCGCAGGGCCAAAACACTGAAGCTTTCTTT. It yields the protein CAISAQGQNTEAFF.

This clone was detected once. The chain has TRBV5-1 and TRBJ1-5, with 9 bases lining up with TRBD1. V gave up 3 bases and J gave up 5 bases; unmatched junction bases: 6. Germline-derived CDR1 and CDR2 are SGHRS and YFSETQ. The CDR3 is made up of 15 amino acids. DNA of the CDR3: TGCGCCAGCAGCTCAGGGACAGGGCAAGATCAGCCCCAGCATTTT. Encoded protein: CASSSGTGQDQPQHF. Based on the CDR3 plus reference TRBV5-1 and TRBJ1-5, the full variable domain is KAGVTQTPRYLIKTRGQQVTLSCSPISGHRSVSWYQQTPGQGLQFLFEYFSETQRNKGNFPGRFSGRQFSNSRSEMNVSTLELGDSALYLCASSSGTGQDQPQHFGDGTRLSIL.

V usage is TRBV5-1 and J usage is TRBJ2-5; D may be TRBD1 or TRBD2 (6 bases each). The CDR3 extends over 14 amino acids. Germline V gene sequence: CDR1 SGHRS, CDR2 YFSETQ. Deletions cut 6 bases from V and 2 bases from J, with 14 bases between. CDR3 loop: CASTGGRGQETQYF. CDR3 DNA sequence: TGCGCCAGCACTGGGGGGCGGGGTCAAGAGACCCAGTACTTC.

This sequence joins TRBV6-1 and TRBJ2-1; 10 bases are a match to TRBD2. Trimming cost V 6 bases and J 7 bases; bases outside gene matches: 6. The germline gives CDR1 MNHNS, CDR2 SASEGT. The CDR3 is 14 amino acids. The CDR3 sequence: CASRVGLAANEQFF. CDR3 DNA sequence: TGTGCCAGCAGGGTCGGACTAGCGGCAAATGAGCAGTTCTTC.

The CDR3 loop is CASSFGQNINEQFF. The DNA of the CDR3 is TGTGCCAGCAGCTTTGGACAGAACATCAATGAGCAGTTCTTC. V and J are TRBV7-9 and TRBJ2-1, with D possibly matching TRBD1 (6 bases). Trimming removed 3 bases from V and 6 bases from J, with 12 bases in between. Germline values: CDR1 SEHNR, CDR2 FQNEAQ (reference sequence). The CDR3 loop spans 14 amino acids.

The chain joins TRBV7-9 to TRBJ1-2; D remains ambiguous. Germline CDR1 and CDR2: SEHNR and FQNEAQ (reference sequence). This CDR3 contains 14 residues. V gave up 4 bases and J gave up 4 bases, with 13 bases separating them. This chain's CDR3 is CASSSADGIYGYTF. Written as DNA, the CDR3 is TGTGCCAGCAGCTCAGCAGACGGAATCTATGGCTACACCTTC.

This sequence joins TRBV7-6 and TRBJ2-7, with TRBD2 matching over 9 bases. V was clipped by 5 bases and J by 3 bases; unmatched bases: 14. Germline loops: CDR1 SGHVS, CDR2 FNYEAQ. This CDR3 contains 17 residues. In nucleotides, the CDR3 is TGTGCCAGCAGCCTACGGCTAGCGGGGAGCGACCACTACGAGCAGTACTTC. Translated, it gives CASSLRLAGSDHYEQYF.

The V call is TRBV5-1, the J call TRBJ2-1; 8 bases line up with TRBD2. The trim removed 2 bases at V and 7 bases at J, leaving 8 bases unmatched. Germline V CDR1 and CDR2: SGHRS, YFSETQ. The CDR3 is 15 residues long. The CDR3 protein is CASSLSGRVVNEQFF. The CDR3 nucleotides read TGCGCCAGCAGCTTAAGCGGGAGAGTCGTAAATGAGCAGTTCTTC.

The rearrangement uses TRBV5-1 and TRBJ1-1; a possible D gene is TRBD1 (5 bases). Trimming removed 4 bases from V and 6 bases from J, with 19 bases in between. CDR1 and CDR2 (germline): SGHRS, YFSETQ. The CDR3 extends over 15 amino acids. The CDR3 region is CASSSGGTLGAEAFF. In DNA form, the CDR3 reads TGCGCCAGCAGCAGCGGAGGGACCCTGGGTGCTGAAGCTTTCTTT.

The V call is TRBV2, the J call TRBJ2-2; TRBD2 matches 16 bases. V was pared by 9 bases and J by 1 base, with 5 bases of the junction left unmatched. Germline V gives CDR1 SNHLY, CDR2 FYNNEI. This CDR3 contains 17 residues. The CDR3 reads CARAGLAGGRNTGELFF. CDR3 DNA: TGTGCCAGGGCGGGACTAGCGGGGGGGAGGAACACCGGGGAGCTGTTTTTT.

The chain couples TRBV30 to TRBJ2-3, with D perhaps TRBD2 (6 bases). Germline loops: CDR1 GTSNPN, CDR2 SVGIG (reference sequence). The CDR3 has 14 amino acids. V was trimmed by 2 bases and J by 0 bases, leaving 9 bases between them. CDR3 protein: CAWSRRGSTDTQYF. The CDR3, as DNA: TGTGCCTGGAGTAGGAGGGGTAGCACAGATACGCAGTATTTT.

The chain uses TRBV6-5 and TRBJ2-6; 8 nucleotides match TRBD1. CDR3 length equals 15 residues. Germline values: CDR1 MNHEY, CDR2 SVGAGI. After removal of 6 bases from V and 1 base from J, the junction contained 2 bases not matched to a gene. DNA for the CDR3: TGTGCCAGCAGCACAGGGGGGTCTGGGGCCAACGTCCTGACTTTC. It codes for CASSTGGSGANVLTF.

The rearrangement links TRBV5-5 to TRBJ1-2, with D perhaps TRBD1 (5 bases). Germline CDR1 reads SGHKS; CDR2 reads YYEKEE (reference sequence). The germline V and J ends were trimmed by 4 bases and 9 bases, with 22 bases remaining between them. There are 15 residues in the CDR3. The CDR3 here is CASSVKAGTVFRYTF. CDR3 DNA: TGTGCCAGCAGCGTAAAAGCCGGGACCGTCTTTCGCTACACCTTC.

This clone was detected once. V usage is TRBV28 and J usage is TRBJ2-7; 9 nucleotides agree with TRBD1. V shed 2 bases, J shed 2 bases, and the junction held 7 bases outside the gene matches. Germline V gives CDR1 MDHEN, CDR2 SYDVKM. There are 16 residues in the CDR3. CDR3 DNA sequence: TGTGCCAGCAGTTTAAAGCTGGGACAGGGTACCTACGAGCAGTACTTC. Amino acid sequence: CASSLKLGQGTYEQYF.

This rearrangement joins TRBV27 to TRBJ1-4; D possibly corresponds to TRBD1 (5 bases). Germline CDR1 reads MNHEY; CDR2 reads SMNVEV (reference sequence). The CDR3 has 13 residues. V gave up 8 bases and J gave up 4 bases, with 11 bases separating them. The CDR3 DNA reads as TGTGCCAGCGCCCAGGGCCTTAATGAAAAACTGTTTTTT. Its protein product is CASAQGLNEKLFF.

This clone is medium-sized (0.01 to 0.1%). J is TRBJ2-1 and V is TRBV7-2; 9 bases fit TRBD2. Per the germline V gene, CDR1 is SGHTA and CDR2 is FQGNSA. This CDR3 spans 16 amino acids. Trimming cost V 5 bases and J 5 bases; bases outside gene matches: 10. The CDR3 nucleotides are TGTGCCAGCAGCCGAGAAGCGGGAGGTGGCAACAATGAGCAGTTCTTC. Translated, it gives CASSREAGGGNNEQFF. Complete variable domain (other parts from reference TRBV7-2 and TRBJ2-1): GAGVSQSPSNKVTEKGKDVELRCDPISGHTALYWYRQSLGQGLEFLIYFQGNSAPDKSGLPSDRFSAERTGGSVSTLTIQRTQQEDSAVYLCASSREAGGGNNEQFFGPGTRLTVL.

This chain uses TRBV5-6 with TRBJ1-5; maybe TRBD1 (5 bases). The V end was cut by 3 bases, the J end by 1 base, with 8 bases between. The CDR3 is made up of 14 amino acids. Germline lookup yields CDR1 SGHDT and CDR2 YYEEEE. The CDR3: CASSWGRSNQPQHF. Written as DNA, the CDR3 is TGTGCCAGCAGCTGGGGACGGAGCAATCAGCCCCAGCATTTT.

This clone has just one count. This sequence joins TRBV21-1 and TRBJ2-7. TRBV21-1 is designated a pseudogene. This CDR3 contains 18 residues. Here the CDR3 DNA reads TGTGCCAGCAGCCTCCTCGGCGAGGGGCGCCTACACTACGAAGGGCAGTACTTC. It specifies CASSLLGEGRLHYEGQYF.